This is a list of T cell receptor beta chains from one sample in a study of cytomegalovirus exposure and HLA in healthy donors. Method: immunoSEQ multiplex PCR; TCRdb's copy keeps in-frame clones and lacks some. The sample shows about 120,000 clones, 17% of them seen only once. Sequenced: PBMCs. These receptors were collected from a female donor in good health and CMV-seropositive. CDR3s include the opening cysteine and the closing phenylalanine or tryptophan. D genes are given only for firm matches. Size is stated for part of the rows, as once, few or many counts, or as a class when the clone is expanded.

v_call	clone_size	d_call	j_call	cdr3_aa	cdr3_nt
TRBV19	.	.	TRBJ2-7	CASSIDGGNEQYF	TGTGCCAGTAGTATAGATGGGGGGAACGAGCAGTACTTC
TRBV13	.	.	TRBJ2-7	CASSLDRSYEQYF	TGTGCCAGCAGCTTAGACAGATCCTACGAGCAGTACTTC
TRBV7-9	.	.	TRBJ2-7	CASSLVAGEQYF	TGTGCCAGCAGCTTAGTCGCGGGGGAGCAGTACTTC
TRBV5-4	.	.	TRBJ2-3	CASSLQLDRSTDTQYF	TGTGCCAGCAGCTTACAACTAGACAGGAGCACAGATACGCAGTATTTT
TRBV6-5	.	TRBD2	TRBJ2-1	CASPPIAGDYNEQFF	TGTGCCAGCCCTCCGATAGCGGGGGATTACAATGAGCAGTTCTTC
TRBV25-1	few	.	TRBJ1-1	CASSDDSGVGTEAFF	TGTGCCAGCAGCGACGATTCCGGGGTGGGCACTGAAGCTTTCTTT
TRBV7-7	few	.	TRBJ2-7	CASSLEFGVPYEQYF	TGTGCTAGCAGCTTAGAGTTCGGGGTTCCCTACGAGCAGTACTTC
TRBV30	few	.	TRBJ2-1	CAWGGLYEQFF	TGTGCCTGGGGGGGACTGTATGAGCAGTTCTTC
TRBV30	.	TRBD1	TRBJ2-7	CACTFWKAGGTLGYEQYF	TGTGCCTGTACCTTTTGGAAGGCAGGGGGCACTTTAGGGTACGAGCAGTACTTC
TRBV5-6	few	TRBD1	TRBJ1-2	CASSLPTGGQGNYGYTF	TGTGCCAGCAGCTTGCCCACAGGGGGCCAGGGTAACTATGGCTACACCTTC
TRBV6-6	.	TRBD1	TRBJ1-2	CASSKDRAGYTF	TGTGCCAGCAGTAAGGACAGGGCCGGCTACACCTTC
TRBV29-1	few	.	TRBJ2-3	CSVPVPTILSTDTQYF	TGCAGCGTTCCCGTCCCAACTATTCTCAGCACAGATACGCAGTATTTT
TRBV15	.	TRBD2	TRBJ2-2	CATSRGLAENTGELFF	TGTGCCACCAGCCGAGGACTAGCGGAGAACACCGGGGAGCTGTTTTTT
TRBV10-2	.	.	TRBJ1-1	CASSEVRADTEAFF	TGCGCCAGCAGTGAGGTGAGGGCGGACACTGAAGCTTTCTTT
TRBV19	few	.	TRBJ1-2	CASKSQGSGYTF	TGTGCCAGTAAATCACAGGGCTCTGGCTACACCTTC
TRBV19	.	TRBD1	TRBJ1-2	CASSPRVRQGAYYGYTF	TGTGCCAGTAGTCCCCGTGTTAGACAGGGGGCTTACTATGGCTACACCTTC
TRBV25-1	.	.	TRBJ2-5	CASSDPTQYQETQYF	TGTGCCAGCAGTGACCCGACTCAGTACCAAGAGACCCAGTACTTC
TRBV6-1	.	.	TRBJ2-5	CASSDTPRETQYF	TGTGCCAGCAGTGACACCCCTAGGGAGACCCAGTACTTC
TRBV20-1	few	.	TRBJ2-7	CSAPASYEQYF	TGCAGTGCTCCCGCGTCCTACGAGCAGTACTTC
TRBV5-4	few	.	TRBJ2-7	CASSFRTDLEQYF	TGTGCCAGCAGCTTCCGGACAGACTTGGAGCAGTACTTC
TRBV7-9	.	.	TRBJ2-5	CASSSSGGPRETQYF	TGTGCCAGCAGCTCCAGCGGAGGGCCGCGAGAGACCCAGTACTTC
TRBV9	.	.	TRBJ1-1	CASSVVNTEAFF	TGTGCCAGCAGCGTAGTAAACACTGAAGCTTTCTTT
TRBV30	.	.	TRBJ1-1	CAWSPGGWRNTEAFF	TGTGCCTGGAGTCCGGGGGGGTGGAGGAACACTGAAGCTTTCTTT
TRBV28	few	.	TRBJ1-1	CATLEDPAVGTKNTEAFF	TGTGCCACCTTAGAGGACCCCGCTGTTGGGACAAAGAACACTGAAGCTTTCTTT
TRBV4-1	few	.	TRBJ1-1	CASSQDTFSGRRAFF	TGCGCCAGCAGCCAGGACACCTTCTCGGGTAGGCGTGCTTTCTTT
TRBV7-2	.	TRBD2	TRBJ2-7	CASSTPYWLAGSYEQYF	TGTGCCAGCAGCACCCCCTATTGGCTAGCGGGCTCCTACGAGCAGTACTTC
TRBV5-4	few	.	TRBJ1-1	CASSTTTVNTEAFF	TGTGCCAGCAGCACCACCACAGTGAACACTGAAGCTTTCTTT
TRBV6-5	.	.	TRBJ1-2	CASSYSQGGNYGYTF	TGTGCCAGCAGTTACTCCCAGGGTGGCAACTATGGCTACACCTTC
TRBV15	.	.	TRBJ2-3	CATSGFGRGPDTQYF	TGTGCCACCAGTGGGTTTGGACGAGGGCCAGATACGCAGTATTTT
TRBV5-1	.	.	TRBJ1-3	CASSQQGGNTIYF	TGCGCCAGCAGCCAACAGGGAGGAAACACCATATATTTT
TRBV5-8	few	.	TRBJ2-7	CASSLNTGWRSDEQYF	TGTGCCAGCAGCTTGAATACAGGGTGGAGGTCTGACGAGCAGTACTTC
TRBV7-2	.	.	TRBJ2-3	CASSLGLRVADTQYF	TGTGCCAGCAGCTTAGGACTCCGCGTAGCAGATACGCAGTATTTT
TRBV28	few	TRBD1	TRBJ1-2	CASSGTVYGYTF	TGTGCCAGCAGCGGGACAGTCTATGGCTACACCTTC
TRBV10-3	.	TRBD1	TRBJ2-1	CAISEPNEGTAEQFF	TGTGCCATCAGTGAGCCGAATGAGGGGACAGCTGAGCAGTTCTTC
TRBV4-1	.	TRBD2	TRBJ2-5	CASRTHSGGASYQEAQYF	TGCGCCAGCAGGACACATAGCGGGGGGGCGTCTTACCAAGAGGCCCAGTACTTC
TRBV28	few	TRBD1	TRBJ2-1	CASSRWDRGLYEQFF	TGTGCCAGCAGTCGCTGGGACAGGGGGCTTTATGAGCAGTTCTTC
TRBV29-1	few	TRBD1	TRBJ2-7	CSVDLGTGGYEQYF	TGCAGCGTCGATTTAGGGACAGGGGGATACGAGCAGTACTTC
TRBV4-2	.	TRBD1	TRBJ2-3	CASSPIWDRGPKDTQYF	TGTGCCAGCAGCCCAATTTGGGACAGGGGGCCGAAGGATACGCAGTATTTT
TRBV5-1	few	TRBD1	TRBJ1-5	CASRAGQDPNQPQHF	TGCGCCAGCCGAGCCGGACAGGACCCCAATCAGCCCCAGCATTTT
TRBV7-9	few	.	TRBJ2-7	CASSLELYEQYF	TGTGCCAGCAGCTTAGAGCTCTACGAGCAGTACTTC
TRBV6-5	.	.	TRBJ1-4	CASSYDRFGEKLFF	TGTGCCAGCAGTTACGATCGGTTTGGTGAAAAACTGTTTTTT
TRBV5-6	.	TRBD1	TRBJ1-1	CASSLEGAEAFF	TGTGCCAGCAGCTTGGAGGGGGCAGAAGCTTTCTTT
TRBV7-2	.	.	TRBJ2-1	CASSFDPGVYNEQFF	TGTGCCAGCAGCTTTGATCCGGGAGTCTACAATGAGCAGTTCTTC
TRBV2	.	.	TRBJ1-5	CASSGPGGDQPQHF	TGTGCCAGCAGTGGTCCGGGCGGGGATCAGCCCCAGCATTTT
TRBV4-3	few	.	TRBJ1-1	CASSQDSKAVNTEAFF	TGCGCCAGCAGCCAAGATTCGAAGGCGGTGAACACTGAAGCTTTCTTT
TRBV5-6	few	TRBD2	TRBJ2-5	CASSTLTSGGAETQYF	TGTGCCAGCAGCACACTTACTAGCGGGGGGGCTGAGACCCAGTACTTC
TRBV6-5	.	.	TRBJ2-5	CASSYGLPTGQETQYF	TGTGCCAGCAGTTACGGCCTACCCACAGGGCAAGAGACCCAGTACTTC
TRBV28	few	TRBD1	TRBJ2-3	CASSYRSDRSPRDTQYF	TGTGCCAGCAGTTATAGGTCGGACAGGAGCCCGAGGGATACGCAGTATTTT
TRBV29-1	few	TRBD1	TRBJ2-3	CSASLGTGRTDTQYF	TGCAGCGCGTCTTTAGGGACAGGGCGAACAGATACGCAGTATTTT
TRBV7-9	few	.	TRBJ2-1	CASSAMPLDLWQFF	TGTGCCAGCAGCGCAATGCCCTTAGATTTATGGCAGTTCTTC
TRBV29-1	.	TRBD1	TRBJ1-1	CSVRGTGNTEAFF	TGCAGCGTTCGAGGGACAGGGAACACTGAAGCTTTCTTT
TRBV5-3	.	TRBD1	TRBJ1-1	CARSFDSQGSTEAFF	TGTGCCAGAAGTTTTGACTCACAGGGGAGCACTGAAGCTTTCTTT
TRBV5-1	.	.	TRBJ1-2	CASSLQVSYGYTF	TGCGCCAGCAGCTTGCAGGTGTCCTATGGCTACACCTTC
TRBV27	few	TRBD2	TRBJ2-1	CASRPSGGERVF	TGTGCCAGCAGACCTAGCGGGGGGGAGCGGGTCTTC
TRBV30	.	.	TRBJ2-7	CAWSVRFGERASEQYF	TGTGCCTGGAGTGTACGATTCGGGGAAAGGGCCTCCGAGCAGTACTTC
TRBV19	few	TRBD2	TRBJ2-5	CASSISGGMETQYF	TGTGCCAGTAGTATCTCGGGAGGGATGGAGACCCAGTACTTC
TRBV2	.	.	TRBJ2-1	CASSESPGPLEQFF	TGTGCCAGCAGTGAATCACCAGGGCCTCTGGAGCAGTTCTTC